This TCR beta chain is from a study of blood T cell repertoires in COVID-19 (dated by TCRdb to about 2020). Turning to the overall study: Samples covering the acute and convalescent phases of COVID-19 were provided by collaborators in the United States, Italy and Spain. The material from the prospective study consisted of cDNA or gDNA derived from T cells, B-cell-depleted T cells, or PBMCs. The dataset comprised deeply sampled blood TCRbeta repertoires from subjects exposed to, actively infected with, or recovered from COVID-19. The repertoires were made available in a free public database intended to serve as a resource for research on the immune response to SARS-CoV-2. Samples came from the ongoing ImmuneRACE study (first 160 participants) plus 1,254 subjects from 6 global collaborators. A de-identified subject ID, COVID-19 status, age in years and sex were almost always included in the sample metadata. Where HLA class I and class II types were available, the types were taken from metadata supplied by the sample provider, not from assay-based typing.

A note on this clone: Its target antigen remains unknown. No per-base quality is available; no much larger clone lies one base away.

The paper's findings and limits, for the study overall: The quantity of clinical and demographic metadata differed by source and by participant and was supplied without curation.

Each collaborating institution followed its own protocols to collect whole blood in K2EDTA tubes. For TCRbeta analysis, collaborators shipped samples in one of three forms: frozen whole blood, isolated PBMCs, or DNA extracted from either of those sample types. The CDR3 has 15 amino acids, counting the end cysteine and phenylalanine. Only CDR3 DNA is held: 45 bases, read in frame from base 1. The germline V gene gives CDR1 as SGDLS and CDR2 as YYNGEE. Between the V and J ends, shortened by 3 bases and 2 bases respectively, the junction contains 12 bases. The immunoSEQ Assay, a bias-controlled multiplex PCR, was used to amplify TCRbeta CDR3 regions from genomic DNA. Under the source paper's analysis protocol: The number of nucleated cells in each sample was estimated by amplification of reference gene primers within the assay. To quantify the absolute abundance of each unique TCRbeta CDR3 rearrangement, sequence reads were collapsed and filtered. For each sample, productive Simpson clonality was calculated as the square root of Simpson's diversity index across productive rearrangements. TCRdb stores this immuneACCESS table with in-frame sequences only. Part of the clones is absent; in the studies checked, under half of the shortfall reflects unresolved V genes, and no reason is known for the rest. The DNA gave D and trimming, while V, J and clone size come from that table. This sample holds under 200,000 clones; roughly 86% were observed only once. The ten largest account for 3% to 4% of the sample.

This TCR came from a man in his 70s with acute or convalescent COVID-19. The sequenced material came from peripheral blood. The chain is made from TRBV9 and TRBJ1-3; TRBD1 might be the D gene, on 5 matching bases. Read as DNA, the sequence is TGTGCCAGCAGCGCGCAGGGACTTCCTGGAAACACCATATATTTT. Translated, it reads CASSAQGLPGNTIYF.